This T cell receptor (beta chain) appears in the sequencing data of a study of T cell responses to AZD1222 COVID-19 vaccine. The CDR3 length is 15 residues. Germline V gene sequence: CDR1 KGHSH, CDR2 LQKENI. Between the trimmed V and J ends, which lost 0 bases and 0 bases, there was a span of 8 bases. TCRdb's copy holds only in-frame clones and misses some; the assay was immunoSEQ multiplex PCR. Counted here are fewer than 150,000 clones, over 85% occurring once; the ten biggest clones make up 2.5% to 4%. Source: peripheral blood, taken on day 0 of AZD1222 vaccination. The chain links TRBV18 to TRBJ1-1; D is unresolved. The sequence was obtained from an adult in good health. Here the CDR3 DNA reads TGTGCCAGCTCACCACCGACGACGGTGAACACTGAAGCTTTCTTT. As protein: CASSPPTTVNTEAFF.